There are a few counts of the clone carrying this TCR beta chain. The entry originates in a study of T-cell memory formation after mild COVID-19. In germline, CDR1 is SGDLS, CDR2 YYNGEE. The CDR3 totals 12 residues. Trimming left V 4 bases short and J 3 bases short, with 5 bases between. TCR alpha and TCR beta cDNA libraries carrying sample barcodes and UMIs were produced by 5'RACE using constant-segment primers. TCRdb fed the 5' RACE reads into MiXCR, producing one record per CDR3 protein. Here the sample spans some 320,000 distinct CDR3 sequences, more than 13% being singletons. The clonotype comes from a man between 18 and 35 years old who had mild COVID-19 (a few samples of this study predate the infection). Cell type and time point are not known. The sequenced sample consisted of PBMCs or a T cell subset sorted from them (not recorded which). V is TRBV9 and J is TRBJ2-1; D not certain. CDR3 amino acids: CASSPHYNEQFF. The CDR3 coding sequence is TGTGCCAGCAGCCCACACTACAATGAGCAGTTCTTC.